The clone carrying this TCR beta chain occurred a few times. Sequencing was performed with immunoSEQ multiplex PCR; in TCRdb, only in-frame clones are kept and a portion is missing. The sample shows 300,000 to 400,000 clones, 89% of them seen only once. This sample is part of a study of blood T cell repertoires in COVID-19. The overall study: From T cells, B-cell-depleted T cells, or PBMCs came the material, which was cDNA or gDNA.

CDR3 length: 15 residues. Germline values: CDR1 MNHEY, CDR2 SVGAGI. Trimming cost V 8 bases and J 10 bases; bases outside gene matches: 14. The clonotype comes from a man aged 55 to 70 who had recovered from COVID-19. The rearrangement uses TRBV6-5 and TRBJ2-1, with 10 bases that match TRBD2. The source material was PBMCs or T cells enriched from blood (not recorded which). This chain's CDR3 is CASVPFLAGDGEQFF. The DNA for the CDR3 is TGTGCCAGCGTCCCCTTTCTAGCGGGAGACGGGGAGCAGTTCTTC.